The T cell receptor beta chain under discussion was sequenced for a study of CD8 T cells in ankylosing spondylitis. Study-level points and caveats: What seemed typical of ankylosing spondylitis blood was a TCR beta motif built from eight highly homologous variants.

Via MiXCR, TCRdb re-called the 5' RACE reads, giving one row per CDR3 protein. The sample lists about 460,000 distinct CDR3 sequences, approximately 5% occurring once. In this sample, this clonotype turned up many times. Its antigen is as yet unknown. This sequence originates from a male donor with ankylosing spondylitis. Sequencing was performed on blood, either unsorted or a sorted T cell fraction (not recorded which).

CDR3 loop: CASSFKGTVYEQYF. The CDR3, as DNA: TGTGCCAGCAGTTTTAAGGGGACGGTCTACGAGCAGTACTTC. The chain has TRBV12-3 or TRBV12-4 and TRBJ2-7; either TRBD1 or TRBD2 may fit D (5 bases each). V was pared by 3 bases and J by 3 bases, with 12 bases between. The CDR3 runs 14 residues.